This T cell receptor beta chain emerged from a study of OX40 agonist ivuxolimab in advanced cancers. The overall study: Intravenous ivuxolimab at 0.01 to 10 mg/kg was given to patients every 2 weeks. Study results and limitations: Among the least clonally expanded were partial responders at 0.1-3.0 mg/kg.

Germline-derived CDR1 and CDR2 are MDHEN and SYDVKM. This CDR3 has 12 residues. V lost 10 bases to trimming and J lost 6 bases, with 13 bases between them. Some clones are missing from TCRdb's copy, which holds only in-frame ones; the method was immunoSEQ multiplex PCR. The sample holds about 82,000 clones, about nine tenths seen once. In the case of this clone: What it binds is unknown.

The sample here was CD4+ or CD8+ T cells sorted from blood, taken in a trial of the OX40 agonist ivuxolimab. The chain couples TRBV28 to TRBJ1-5; D is perhaps TRBD1 (5 bases). This receptor was identified in an adult with an advanced solid tumor such as melanoma, head and neck, liver or kidney cancer. CDR3 region: CATQGGSQPQHF. The CDR3 bases are TGTGCCACCCAGGGCGGGAGTCAGCCCCAGCATTTT.